Listed here is a single T cell receptor beta chain. The target antigen is unknown. PCR amplification relied on 60 Vbeta primers (plus 13 Jbeta primers). Profiling relied on immunoSEQ multiplex PCR, and the TCRdb table lists in-frame clones only, not all of them. The sample shows around 200,000 clones, more than 65% of them seen only once. The sample is drawn from a study of cytomegalovirus exposure and HLA in healthy donors. V gave up 5 bases and J gave up 4 bases; unmatched junction bases: 2. This CDR3 comprises 14 residues. Germline V gene lookup returns CDR1 SGHNT and CDR2 YENEEA. Regarding the study as a whole: Accurate HLA-A and HLA-B prediction from TCR beta sequences was reported for most subjects.

This chain uses TRBV11-3 with TRBJ2-3; 11 positions agree with TRBD1. Sequenced material: PBMCs. The source is a girl aged 2 to 10 in good health and CMV-seropositive. The CDR3 DNA sequence: TGTGCCAGCAGCCCGGGACAGGGGGCAGATACGCAGTATTTT. Protein: CASSPGQGADTQYF.